This entry describes one T cell receptor beta chain. Its target is not known. These data are taken from a study of shared clonotypes between healthy human individuals. With V trimmed by 2 bases and J by 7 bases, 9 bases remained unmatched. The CDR3 has 16 amino acids. Per germline, CDR1 SNHLY and CDR2 FYNNEI. Study-wide points: The sharing of 4.5% to 5.5% of naive CD4 clonotypes was seen across several donors.

Each cell subset's genomic DNA was divided evenly among several immunoSEQ plates. Method: immunoSEQ multiplex PCR; TCRdb's copy keeps in-frame clones and lacks some. Of under 1,100,000 clones listed, 78% are singletons. Specimen: memory CD4+ T cells from PBMCs. Sample subset: CD45RA-negative fraction. The chain combines TRBV2 with TRBJ1-2; TRBD1 matches 11 bases. This receptor was identified in a man younger than 30 in good health. Some clones in this sample may be carry-over from other donors' samples. This CDR3 reads CASSETLGQGARGYTF. CDR3 DNA: TGTGCCAGCAGTGAAACCTTAGGACAGGGGGCGCGTGGCTACACCTTC.